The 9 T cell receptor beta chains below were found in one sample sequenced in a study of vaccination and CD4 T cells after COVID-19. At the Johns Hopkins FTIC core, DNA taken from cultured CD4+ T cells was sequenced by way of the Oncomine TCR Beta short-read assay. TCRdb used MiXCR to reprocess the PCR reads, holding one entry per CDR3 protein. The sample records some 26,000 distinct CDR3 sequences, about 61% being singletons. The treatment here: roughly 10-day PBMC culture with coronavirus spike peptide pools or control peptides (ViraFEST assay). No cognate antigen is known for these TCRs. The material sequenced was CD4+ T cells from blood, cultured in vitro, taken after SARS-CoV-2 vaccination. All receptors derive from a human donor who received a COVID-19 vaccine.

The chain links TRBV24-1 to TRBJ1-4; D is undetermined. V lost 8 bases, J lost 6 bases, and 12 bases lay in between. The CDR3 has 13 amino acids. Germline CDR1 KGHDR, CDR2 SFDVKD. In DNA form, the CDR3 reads TGTGCCACCAAAACGGTGTGGGATGAAAAACTGTTTTTT. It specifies CATKTVWDEKLFF.

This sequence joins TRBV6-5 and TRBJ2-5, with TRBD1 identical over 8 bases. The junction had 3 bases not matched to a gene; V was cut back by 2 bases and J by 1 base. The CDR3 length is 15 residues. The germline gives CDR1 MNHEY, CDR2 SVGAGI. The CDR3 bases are TGTGCCAGCAGTTACGGAGGACAGGGCCAAGAGACCCAGTACTTC. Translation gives CASSYGGQGQETQYF.

The DNA for the CDR3 is TGTGCCAGCAGTTCGCACAGCAATCAGCCCCAGCATTTT. This translates into CASSSHSNQPQHF. V usage is TRBV6-5 and J usage is TRBJ1-5; D is uncertain. This CDR3 contains 13 residues. Germline loops: CDR1 MNHEY, CDR2 SVGAGI. V lost 4 bases and J lost 1, with 5 bases in between.

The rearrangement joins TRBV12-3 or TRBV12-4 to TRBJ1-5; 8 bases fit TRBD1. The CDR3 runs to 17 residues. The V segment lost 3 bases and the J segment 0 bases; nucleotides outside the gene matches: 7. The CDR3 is CASSLGGQGVSNQPQHF. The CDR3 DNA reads TGTGCCAGCAGTTTGGGAGGACAGGGAGTTAGCAATCAGCCCCAGCATTTT.

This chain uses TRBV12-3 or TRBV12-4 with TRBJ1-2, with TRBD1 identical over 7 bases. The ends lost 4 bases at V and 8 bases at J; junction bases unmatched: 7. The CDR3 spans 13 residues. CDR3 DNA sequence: TGTGCCAGCAGTTACCGACAGGGACAAGGCTACACCTTC. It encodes CASSYRQGQGYTF.

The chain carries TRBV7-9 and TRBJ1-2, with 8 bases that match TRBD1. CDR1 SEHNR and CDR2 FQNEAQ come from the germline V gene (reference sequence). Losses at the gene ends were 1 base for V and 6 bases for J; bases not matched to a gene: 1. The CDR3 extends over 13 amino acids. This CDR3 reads CASSLGTGNGYTF. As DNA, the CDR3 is TGTGCCAGCAGCTTAGGGACAGGGAATGGCTACACCTTC.

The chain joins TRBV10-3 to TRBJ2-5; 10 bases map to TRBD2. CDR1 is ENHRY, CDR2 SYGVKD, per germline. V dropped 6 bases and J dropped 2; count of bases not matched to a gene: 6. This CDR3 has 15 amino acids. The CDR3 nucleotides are TGTGCCATCAGACCCGGACTAGCGGAACAAGAGACCCAGTACTTC. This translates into CAIRPGLAEQETQYF.

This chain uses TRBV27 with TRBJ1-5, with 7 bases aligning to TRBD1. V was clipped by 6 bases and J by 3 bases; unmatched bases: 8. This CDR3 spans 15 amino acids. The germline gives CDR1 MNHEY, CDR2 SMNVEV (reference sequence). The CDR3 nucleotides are TGTGCCAGCAGGGGGACAGTGCCCTCCAATCAGCCCCAGCATTTT. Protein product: CASRGTVPSNQPQHF.

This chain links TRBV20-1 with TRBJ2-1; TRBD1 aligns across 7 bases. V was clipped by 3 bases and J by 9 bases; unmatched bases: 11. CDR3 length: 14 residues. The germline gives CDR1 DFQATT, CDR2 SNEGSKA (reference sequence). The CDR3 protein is CSASRPGAGGEQFF. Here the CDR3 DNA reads TGCAGTGCTAGTAGGCCAGGGGCAGGGGGTGAGCAGTTCTTC.